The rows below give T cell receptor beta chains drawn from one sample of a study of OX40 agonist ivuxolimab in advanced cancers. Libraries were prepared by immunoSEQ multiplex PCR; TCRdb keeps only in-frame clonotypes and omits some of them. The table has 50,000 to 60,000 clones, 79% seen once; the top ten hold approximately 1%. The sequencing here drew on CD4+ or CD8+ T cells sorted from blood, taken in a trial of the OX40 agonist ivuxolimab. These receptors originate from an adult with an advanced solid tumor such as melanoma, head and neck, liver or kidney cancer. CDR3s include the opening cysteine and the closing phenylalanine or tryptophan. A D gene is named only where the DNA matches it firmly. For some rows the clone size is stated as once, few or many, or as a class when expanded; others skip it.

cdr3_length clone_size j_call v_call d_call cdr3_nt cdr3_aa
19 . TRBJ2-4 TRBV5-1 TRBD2 TGCGCCAGCAGCTTGGGAGAAAGTAGTCCTAGCGGGGGCCGAAACATTCAGTACTTC CASSLGESSPSGGRNIQYF
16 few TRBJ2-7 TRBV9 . TGTGCCAGCAGCGCCGCCGGCGGGGCGGGACCGTACGAGCAGTACTTC CASSAAGGAGPYEQYF
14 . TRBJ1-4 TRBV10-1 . TGCGCCAGCAGTGCCGCGGGGGAGGATGAAAAACTGTTTTTT CASSAAGEDEKLFF
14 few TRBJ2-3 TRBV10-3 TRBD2 TGTGCCATCAAGGCTAGCGGGGGGACAGATACGCAGTATTTT CAIKASGGTDTQYF
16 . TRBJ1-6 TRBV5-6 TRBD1 TGTGCCAGCAGCTTGGTGGGACAGGGATCGAATTCACCCCTCCACTTT CASSLVGQGSNSPLHF
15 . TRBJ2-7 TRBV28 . TGTGCCAGCAGTTTGCGTTCTGGAATCTCCTACGAGCAGTACTTC CASSLRSGISYEQYF
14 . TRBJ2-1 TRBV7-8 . TGTGCCAGCAGCCTTTTCGTCTCGAAAAATGAGCAGTTCTTC CASSLFVSKNEQFF
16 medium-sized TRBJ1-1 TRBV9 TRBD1 TGTGCCAGCAGCCCGCGCCCGACAGGGAGGGGGACTGAAGCTTTCTTT CASSPRPTGRGTEAFF
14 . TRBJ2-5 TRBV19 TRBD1 TGTGCCAGTAGAGACAGGGGTGGTATGGAGACCCAGTACTTC CASRDRGGMETQYF
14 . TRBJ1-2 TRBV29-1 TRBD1 TGCAGCGTGGAACAGGGGCCCGCTAACTATGGCTACACCTTC CSVEQGPANYGYTF
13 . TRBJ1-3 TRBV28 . TGTGCCTCCTCGGCGCCCCCCCTTGACACCATATATTTT CASSAPPLDTIYF
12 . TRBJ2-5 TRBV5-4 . TGTGCCAGCAGCCAAGAGGGAGAGACCCAGTACTTC CASSQEGETQYF
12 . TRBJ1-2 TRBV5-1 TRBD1 TGCGCCAGCTCGGACAGGGAAAGGGGCTACACCTTC CASSDRERGYTF
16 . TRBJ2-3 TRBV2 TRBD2 TGTGCCAGCAGTGATGGAAAGCGGGGGGGAGGAGATACGCAGTATTTT CASSDGKRGGGDTQYF
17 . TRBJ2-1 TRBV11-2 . TGTGCCAGCAGCTCAAGGACTCGACCGGACCATTACAATGAGCAGTTCTTC CASSSRTRPDHYNEQFF
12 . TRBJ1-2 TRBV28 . TGTGCCAGCATTGGACAAAACTATGGCTACACCTTC CASIGQNYGYTF
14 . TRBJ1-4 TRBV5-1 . TGCGCCAGCAGCATAGGGTCGGATAATGAAAAACTGTTTTTT CASSIGSDNEKLFF
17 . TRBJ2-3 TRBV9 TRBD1 TGTGCCAGCAGCGGAACACACGGACAGGGGCTCTGGGATACGCAGTATTTT CASSGTHGQGLWDTQYF
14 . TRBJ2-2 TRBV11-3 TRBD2 TGTGCCAGCAGACTAGCGGACAACACCGGGGAGCTGTTTTTT CASRLADNTGELFF
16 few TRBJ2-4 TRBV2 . TGTGCCAGCAGTTCCCCAAGGATACTAGCCAAAAACATTCAGTACTTC CASSSPRILAKNIQYF
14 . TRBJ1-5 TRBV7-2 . TGTGCCAGCAGCGCCGTGGATAGCAATCAGCCCCAGCATTTT CASSAVDSNQPQHF
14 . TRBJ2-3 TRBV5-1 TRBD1 TGCGCCAGCAGCTTGACAGGGGGTGCAGATACGCAGTATTTT CASSLTGGADTQYF
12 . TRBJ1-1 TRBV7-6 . TGTGCCAGCAGCCCCCTCGGGCAGGGAGCTTTCTTT CASSPLGQGAFF
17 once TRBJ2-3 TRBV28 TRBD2 TGTGCCAGCAGTTTTTCGGGACTAGCGGGCCCCACAGATACGCAGTATTTT CASSFSGLAGPTDTQYF
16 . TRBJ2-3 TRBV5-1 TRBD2 TGCGCCAGCAGCCCGGTAGCGGGGGGGTTCACAGATACGCAGTATTTT CASSPVAGGFTDTQYF
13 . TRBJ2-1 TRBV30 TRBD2 TGTGCCTGGATTAGACTAGCGGGATATGAGCAGTTCTTC CAWIRLAGYEQFF
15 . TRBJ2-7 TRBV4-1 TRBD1 TGCGCCAGCAGCTTAATCGACAGGGCGTCCTACGAGCAGTACTTC CASSLIDRASYEQYF
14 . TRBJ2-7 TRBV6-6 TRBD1 TGTGCCAGCACCCTAGACAGGGGGCCTTACGAGCAGTACTTC CASTLDRGPYEQYF
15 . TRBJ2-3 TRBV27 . TGTGCCAGCAGTTTACAGGGTTTTTGGTCAGATACGCAGTATTTT CASSLQGFWSDTQYF
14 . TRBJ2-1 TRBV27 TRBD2 TGTGCCAGCAGAAGCGGACTAGGTCTCAATGAGCAGTTCTTC CASRSGLGLNEQFF
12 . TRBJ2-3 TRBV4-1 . TGCGCCAGCAGCCACCAGACAGATACGCAGTATTTT CASSHQTDTQYF
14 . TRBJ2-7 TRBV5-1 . TGCGCCAGCAGTAAGGACCGGCCAGGCGGAGAGCAGTACTTC CASSKDRPGGEQYF
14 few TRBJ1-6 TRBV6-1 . TGTGCCAGCAGTGCGAACAGGGTCAATTCACCCCTCCACTTT CASSANRVNSPLHF
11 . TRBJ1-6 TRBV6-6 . TGTGCCAGCAGGACAGATTCACCCCTCCACTTT CASRTDSPLHF
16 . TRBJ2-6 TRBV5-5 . TGTGCCAGCAGCTCGGCCGTTGACTCTGGGGCCAACGTCCTGACTTTC CASSSAVDSGANVLTF
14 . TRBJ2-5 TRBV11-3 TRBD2 TGTGCCAGCAGCTTTACTAGCGGGCAAGAGACCCAGTACTTC CASSFTSGQETQYF
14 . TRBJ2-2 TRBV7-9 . TGTGCCAGCAGCTTTTTCGGGAACACCGGGGAGCTGTTTTTT CASSFFGNTGELFF
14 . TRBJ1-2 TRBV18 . TGTGCCAGCTCAGCTACATCCGTGGGTAATGGCTACACCTTC CASSATSVGNGYTF
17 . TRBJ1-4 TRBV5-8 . TGTGCCAGCAGCTTTAATAGTGGAGAACGTTCTAATGAAAAACTGTTTTTT CASSFNSGERSNEKLFF
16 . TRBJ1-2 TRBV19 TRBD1 TGTGCCAGTAGTATACTAAACCGACAGGGCTACTATGGCTACACCTTC CASSILNRQGYYGYTF
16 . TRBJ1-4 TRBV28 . TGTGCCAGCAGTCGGTGGACCCGGACCGTGGGGGAAAAACTGTTTTTT CASSRWTRTVGEKLFF
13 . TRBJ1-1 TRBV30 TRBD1 TGTGCCTGGGACAGGGGGCCCGGCACTGAAGCTTTCTTT CAWDRGPGTEAFF
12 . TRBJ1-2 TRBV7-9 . TGTGCCAGCAGCTTAGACTTATTTGGCTACACCTTC CASSLDLFGYTF
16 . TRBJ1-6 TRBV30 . TGTGCCTCAAGGGGGGGCCAGAGGTCCTATAATTCACCCCTCCACTTT CASRGGQRSYNSPLHF
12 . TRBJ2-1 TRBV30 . TGTGCCTGGACCCAGGGAGCTAATGAGCAGTTCTTC CAWTQGANEQFF
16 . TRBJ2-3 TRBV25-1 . TGTGCCAGCAGTGACCCCGTGACAGGCTCGGCAGATACGCAGTATTTT CASSDPVTGSADTQYF
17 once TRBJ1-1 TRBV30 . TGTGCCGGAAGACAGATGGGCAGCCAATATTTGAACACTGAAGCTTTCTTT CAGRQMGSQYLNTEAFF
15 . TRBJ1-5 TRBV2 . TGTGCCAGCAGGAACAGGGCCTATAGCAATCAGCCCCAGCATTTT CASRNRAYSNQPQHF
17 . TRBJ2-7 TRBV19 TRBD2 TGTGCCAGTAGTAGAGGACTAGCGGGAGTTTATACCTACGAGCAGTACTTC CASSRGLAGVYTYEQYF
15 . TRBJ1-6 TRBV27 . TGTGCCAGCAGTTTATCGGTCGGGTATAATTCACCCCTCCACTTT CASSLSVGYNSPLHF
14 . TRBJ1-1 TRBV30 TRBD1 TGTGCCTGGACCAGGACAGGGTTGAACACTGAAGCTTTCTTT CAWTRTGLNTEAFF
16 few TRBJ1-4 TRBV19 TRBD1 TGTGCCAGCAAGACTGCAACAGGGGGCGTTAATGAAAAACTGTTTTTT CASKTATGGVNEKLFF
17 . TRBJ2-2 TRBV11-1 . TGTGCCAGCAGCTCTCATCCCAGGGAGTCGAACACCGGGGAGCTGTTTTTT CASSSHPRESNTGELFF
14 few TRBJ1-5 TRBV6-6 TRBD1 TGTGCCAGCAGAAAGGGACAGTTAAATCAGCCCCAGCATTTT CASRKGQLNQPQHF
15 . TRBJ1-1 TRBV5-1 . TGCGCCAGCAGCTTGATCGGGATGGGGAACACTGAAGCTTTCTTT CASSLIGMGNTEAFF
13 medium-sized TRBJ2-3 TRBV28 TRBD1 TGTGCCAGCAGGAGACAGGGGGCAGATACGCAGTATTTT CASRRQGADTQYF
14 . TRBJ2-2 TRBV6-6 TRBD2 TGTGCCAGTGGGGCGGGAGCCGTCACCGGGGAGCTGTTTTTT CASGAGAVTGELFF